The 6 T cell receptor beta chains presented below share a single source sample, sequenced in a study of T cell repertoires in cytomegalovirus infection. From the reads, TCRdb called clonotypes with MiXCR, one entry per CDR3 protein. The data hold about 530,000 distinct CDR3 sequences, with approximately 26% observed a single time. Sequencing input: PBMCs. These TCRs come from a human donor in good health (CMV status not recorded). Some clones in this sample may be carry-over from other donors' samples.

The chain carries TRBV19 and TRBJ1-4; no firm D call. Trimming removed 4 bases from V and 0 bases from J, with 6 bases in between. Germline values: CDR1 LNHDA, CDR2 SQIVND (reference sequence). The CDR3 consists of 14 residues. CDR3 bases: TGTGCCAGTAGTAGGGCTTCAACTAATGAAAAACTGTTTTTT. Its protein is CASSRASTNEKLFF.

The rearrangement joins TRBV7-9 to TRBJ2-3; the D gene is possibly TRBD2 (6 bases). The CDR3 spans 14 residues. Germline loops: CDR1 SEHNR, CDR2 FQNEAQ (reference sequence). V was cut by 8 bases and J by 2 bases, with 14 bases left in between. DNA of the CDR3: TGTGCCAGCGTACCGGCGGGACTCACAGATACGCAGTATTTT. It codes for CASVPAGLTDTQYF.

The chain carries TRBV7-2 and TRBJ1-3, with D perhaps matching TRBD1 (6 bases). The V end was cut by 5 bases, the J end by 0 bases, with 14 bases between. Germline V gene sequence: CDR1 SGHTA, CDR2 FQGNSA. This CDR3 is built from 16 residues. The CDR3 DNA sequence: TGTGCCAGCAGCGCGTCCAGGGGAAGCTCTGGAAACACCATATATTTT. Amino acid sequence: CASSASRGSSGNTIYF. Full variable domain (missing parts from reference TRBV7-2 and TRBJ1-3): GAGVSQSPSNKVTEKGKDVELRCDPISGHTALYWYRQSLGQGLEFLIYFQGNSAPDKSGLPSDRFSAERTGGSVSTLTIQRTQQEDSAVYLCASSASRGSSGNTIYFGEGSWLTVV.

This clonotype was seen only a few times. The chain carries TRBV10-3 and TRBJ2-2; 11 bases map to TRBD1. The trim removed 3 bases at V and 6 bases at J, leaving 3 bases unmatched. The CDR3 sequence is 15 residues long. Looked up from germline, CDR1 is ENHRY and CDR2 is SYGVKD. The CDR3 sequence is CAISEPGQGAGELFF. In nucleotides, the CDR3 is TGTGCCATCAGTGAACCGGGACAGGGGGCCGGGGAGCTGTTTTTT.

V gene TRBV20-1 combines with J gene TRBJ2-1; tentatively, D is TRBD1 (6 bases). CDR3 length: 15 residues. Germline V gives CDR1 DFQATT, CDR2 SNEGSKA (reference sequence). The V gene lost 0 bases and the J gene lost 7 bases, with 16 bases spanning the gap. CDR3 sequence: CSARDYRAGANEQFF. CDR3 sequence (DNA): TGCAGTGCTAGAGATTATCGGGCAGGGGCAAATGAGCAGTTCTTC.

This chain links TRBV20-1 with TRBJ2-2, with 14 bases matching TRBD2. The CDR3 spans 14 residues. CDR1 and CDR2 from the germline V gene are DFQATT and SNEGSKA (reference sequence). After removal of 6 bases from V and 6 bases from J, the junction contained 3 bases not matched to a gene. CDR3 amino acids: CSALTSGGAGELFF. CDR3 in DNA: TGCAGTGCCTTGACTAGCGGGGGGGCCGGGGAGCTGTTTTTT.